This T cell receptor (beta chain) was captured by sequencing in a study of cytomegalovirus exposure and HLA in healthy donors. The PCR ran on 60 Vbeta and 13 Jbeta primers. Sequencing used immunoSEQ multiplex PCR; TCRdb keeps in-frame clones, though not all of them. In the table there are about 160,000 clones, 83% of which are singletons. Whole-study results and caveats: An observed cluster of highly shared sequence variants was recorded as a likely sequencing artifact. Listed as cytomegalovirus-associated were 164 TCR beta chains.

Regarding this clone: Its target is unknown.

Sampled while nominally healthy, donors likely had unrecorded immune exposures. Germline values: CDR1 GTSNPN, CDR2 SVGIG (reference sequence). The J segment lost 9 bases and the V segment lost 3 bases, leaving 13 bases of the junction unmatched. The CDR3 runs 16 residues. The sample was PBMCs. This TCR was sampled from a man aged 45-65 years in good health and CMV-seropositive. This chain links TRBV30 with TRBJ1-6, with TRBD1 matching over 8 bases. CDR3 nucleotides: TGTGCCTGGAGAGTCACCCAGGGGGCATCGGGTTCACCCCTCCACTTT. Its protein is CAWRVTQGASGSPLHF.